The 18 T cell receptor beta chains in this list originate from one sample, sequenced in a study of CD8 T cells in ankylosing spondylitis. Study conclusions and caveats: Ankylosing spondylitis blood seemed to carry a telltale TCR beta motif made of fewer than 10 highly homologous variants.

TCRdb analysed the 5' RACE reads with MiXCR anew, one entry per CDR3 protein. The table lists some 840,000 distinct CDR3 sequences, approximately 12% of them singletons, with approximately 0.5% in the top ten. Their antigens are not known. The specimen sequenced was blood, either unsorted or a sorted T cell fraction (not recorded which). The receptor source for this set is a male donor with ankylosing spondylitis.

The gene calls are TRBV5-1 and TRBJ1-5; no clear D gene. Germline V gene sequence: CDR1 SGHRS, CDR2 YFSETQ. CDR3 length: 13 residues. V shed 2 bases and J shed 4 bases, with 7 bases lying between them. CDR3 sequence reads: CASSFSMNQPQHF. The CDR3 DNA reads TGCGCCAGCAGCTTCTCCATGAATCAGCCCCAGCATTTT.

This clonotype was detected ten times or more. As DNA, the CDR3 is TGCAGCGTTGAACACGGAGCTTTTAACTATGGCTACACCTTC. Residues: CSVEHGAFNYGYTF. The chain recombines TRBV29-1 with TRBJ1-2; D remains ambiguous. Germline loops: CDR1 SQVTM, CDR2 ANQGSEA. Trimming took 2 bases from V and 1 from J, leaving 11 bases between them. The CDR3 contains 14 residues. The variable domain in full, with the rest retrieved from reference TRBV29-1 and TRBJ1-2, is SAVISQKPSRDICQRGTSLTIQCQVDSQVTMMFWYRQQPGQSLTLIATANQGSEATYESGFVIDKFPISRPNLTFSTLTVSNMSPEDSSIYLCSVEHGAFNYGYTFGSGTRLTVV.

This clonotype has a handful of counts. This chain joins TRBV10-3 and TRBJ1-1; D gene ambiguous. The CDR3 covers 14 residues. Germline CDR1 reads ENHRY; CDR2 reads SYGVKD. Trimming took 6 bases from V and 0 from J, leaving 11 bases between them. This CDR3 reads CAIRRTDLNTEAFF. Here the CDR3 DNA reads TGTGCCATCAGGAGGACTGATTTGAACACTGAAGCTTTCTTT.

The chain is built from TRBV7-2 and TRBJ2-7, with D possibly being TRBD1 (6 bases). Trimming took 5 bases from V and 10 from J, leaving 24 bases between them. CDR3 size: 15 residues. Per germline, CDR1 SGHTA and CDR2 FQGNSA. CDR3 DNA: TGTGCCAGCAGCGCACAACCCCTGACAGGATTGGTTCAGTACTTC. Translated, it gives CASSAQPLTGLVQYF.

This clonotype was observed at least ten times. This chain links TRBV20-1 with TRBJ2-1, with D perhaps TRBD2 (6 bases). The V and J ends lost 6 bases and 4 bases respectively, with 13 bases between them. The CDR3 runs 13 residues. Germline CDR1 and CDR2: DFQATT and SNEGSKA (reference sequence). The CDR3 DNA is TGCAGTGCCCAACCGGGACTGTACAATGAGCAGTTCTTC. Amino acid sequence: CSAQPGLYNEQFF.

This clonotype was picked up many times. The V call is TRBV20-1, the J call TRBJ2-5; D is undetermined. The CDR3 runs to 16 residues. Trimming shortened V by 0 bases and J by 4 bases, and 18 bases separated the two germline ends. Per the germline V gene, CDR1 is DFQATT and CDR2 is SNEGSKA (reference sequence). CDR3 sequence reads: CSAREPLPVRRETQYF. DNA of the CDR3: TGCAGTGCTAGAGAGCCCCTCCCGGTGAGGCGAGAGACCCAGTACTTC.

This clonotype was counted only a few times. V usage is TRBV20-1 and J usage is TRBJ2-1; 11 positions agree with TRBD2. Per germline, CDR1 DFQATT and CDR2 SNEGSKA (reference sequence). V dropped 3 bases and J dropped 0; count of bases not matched to a gene: 7. The CDR3 is made up of 17 amino acids. The CDR3 DNA sequence: TGCAGTGCTAGGACTAGCGGGACCGTCAGCTCCTACAATGAGCAGTTCTTC. As protein: CSARTSGTVSSYNEQFF.

This clonotype occurred a few times. Here the CDR3 reads CASSLAGGGEIYEQYF. In nucleotides, the CDR3 is TGCGCCAGCAGCTTGGCTGGGGGGGGGGAAATCTACGAGCAGTACTTC. This chain links TRBV5-1 with TRBJ2-7, with 7 bases identical to TRBD2. This CDR3 region has 16 residues. Germline loops: CDR1 SGHRS, CDR2 YFSETQ. V shed 0 bases and J 3 bases; nucleotides not matched to a gene: 9.

The rearrangement links TRBV2 to TRBJ2-2; D possibly corresponds to TRBD1 (7 bases). Germline CDR1 reads SNHLY; CDR2 reads FYNNEI. The ends were cut back, 7 bases at V and 2 bases at J, with 17 bases in the middle. This CDR3 has 16 residues. In DNA form, the CDR3 reads TGTGCCAGCATCTCGGGCAGGGGGGAAAACACCGGGGAGCTGTTTTTT. It encodes CASISGRGENTGELFF.

The CDR3 nucleotides read TGTGCCAGCAGCTTGCTGCGAGGGGGCGCAGATACGCAGTATTTT. Its translation: CASSLLRGGADTQYF. The V call is TRBV7-2, the J call TRBJ2-3; 7 bases match TRBD1. CDR1 SGHTA and CDR2 FQGNSA come from the germline V gene. CDR3 length: 15 residues. The V and J ends lost 3 bases and 4 bases, in that order; junction bases with no gene match: 7.

V gene TRBV4-2 combines with J gene TRBJ2-2; TRBD1 aligns across 11 bases. V gave up 4 bases and J gave up 1 base; unmatched junction bases: 11. The germline CDR1 and CDR2 sequences are LGHNA and YNFKEQ. CDR3 length: 19 residues. The CDR3 loop reads CASSRTSGTGGRNTGELFF. CDR3 nucleotides: TGTGCCAGCAGCCGCACGTCCGGGACAGGGGGTCGGAACACCGGGGAGCTGTTTTTT.

A few counts support this clonotype. This chain links TRBV12-3 or TRBV12-4 with TRBJ1-5; a weak D match, TRBD1 (6 bases). The CDR3 is made up of 15 amino acids. V gave up 5 bases and J gave up 9 bases, with 20 bases separating them. The DNA of the CDR3 is TGTGCCAGCAGTCCCGAAGGGGACATCTATCGGCCCCAGCATTTT. It yields the protein CASSPEGDIYRPQHF.

This sequence joins TRBV4-3 and TRBJ2-2; D is undetermined. With 0 bases removed from V and 4 bases from J, the gap between germline ends came to 15 bases. Germline lookup yields CDR1 LGHNA and CDR2 YSLEER. The CDR3 is 17 residues long. The CDR3 DNA is TGCGCCAGCAGCCAAGAATGGACCCAGAGATCCACCGGGGAGCTGTTTTTT. This encodes CASSQEWTQRSTGELFF.

This clonotype has only a few counts. The chain couples TRBV20-1 to TRBJ2-1; 13 bases align to TRBD2. The CDR3 is made up of 15 amino acids. CDR1 and CDR2 from the germline V gene are DFQATT and SNEGSKA (reference sequence). The trim removed 3 bases at V and 1 base at J, leaving 0 bases unmatched. CDR3 nucleotides: TGCAGTGCTAGGGGACTAGCGGGGTCCTACAATGAGCAGTTCTTC. This sequence encodes CSARGLAGSYNEQFF.

This clonotype was recorded at least ten times. The chain links TRBV20-1 to TRBJ2-3, with 7 bases matching TRBD2. V was pared by 7 bases and J by 7 bases, with 14 bases of the junction left unmatched. Germline lookup yields CDR1 DFQATT and CDR2 SNEGSKA (reference sequence). The length of the CDR3 is 14 residues. CDR3 bases: TGCAGTGGGGGGGGACTCCAACTTCCCTATACGCAGTATTTT. Translated: CSGGGLQLPYTQYF.

This clonotype has at least ten counts. The chain combines TRBV20-1 with TRBJ2-1; 9 bases agree with TRBD2. The CDR3 has 14 amino acids. With V trimmed by 2 bases and J by 6 bases, 5 bases remained unmatched. In germline, CDR1 is DFQATT, CDR2 SNEGSKA (reference sequence). The CDR3 nucleotides read TGCAGTGCTAGAAGTCTAGCGGGGTCCAATGAGCAGTTCTTC. Protein sequence: CSARSLAGSNEQFF.

The chain links TRBV7-3 to TRBJ2-1; D is unclear. V lost 1 base and J lost 6, with 16 bases in between. This CDR3 has 16 amino acids. Germline loops: CDR1 SGHTA, CDR2 FQGTGA. CDR3 in DNA: TGTGCCAGCAGCTTAAATTCTAGGACGTTCGGCAATGAGCAGTTCTTC. Its protein product is CASSLNSRTFGNEQFF. The full variable domain, its missing parts supplied by reference TRBV7-3 and TRBJ2-1, is GAGVSQTPSNKVTEKGKYVELRCDPISGHTALYWYRQSLGQGPEFLIYFQGTGAADDSGLPNDRFFAVRPEGSVSTLKIQRTERGDSAVYLCASSLNSRTFGNEQFFGPGTRLTVL.

This clonotype showed up just a few times. The gene calls are TRBV4-3 and TRBJ2-3; 12 nucleotides align to TRBD2. J gave up 3 bases and V 0 bases, and 13 bases lay outside the gene matches. CDR3 size: 20 residues. Germline V gene sequence: CDR1 LGHNA, CDR2 YSLEER. CDR3: CASSQDFLAGGPGSTDTQYF. CDR3 bases: TGCGCCAGCAGCCAAGATTTCCTAGCGGGGGGGCCGGGGTCGACAGATACGCAGTATTTT.